This T cell receptor beta chain was obtained from a study of blood T cell repertoires in COVID-19. At the level of the study: Italy, Spain and the United States were the sources of the convalescent and acute COVID-19 samples. Sample material is recorded as cDNA or gDNA derived from T cells, B-cell-depleted T cells, or PBMCs.

The repertoire was sequenced with immunoSEQ multiplex PCR; TCRdb's copy has only in-frame clones and lacks some. The sample gives about 140,000 clones, approximately 90% of which show up once; around a quarter is in the top ten. Germline V gene data show CDR1 as LGHDT and CDR2 as YNNKEL (reference sequence). The CDR3 length is 15 residues. Germline trimming cut 6 bases from V and 1 base from J; bases unmatched to any gene: 5. The chain is built from TRBV3-1 (or the pseudogene TRBV3-2) and TRBJ1-1; TRBD1 agrees at 10 bases. What was sequenced was peripheral blood. This receptor was obtained from a human donor in a cohort sampled during active COVID-19. This CDR3 reads CASRRQGAANTEAFF. In DNA, the CDR3 is TGTGCCAGCAGGAGACAGGGGGCAGCGAACACTGAAGCTTTCTTT.